Listed below are T cell receptor beta chains from one sample, sequenced in a study of CD4+ T cells in melanoma. TCRdb's table, derived via immunoSEQ multiplex PCR, lists solely in-frame clones and lacks some. The table lists under 5,500 clones, under 65% of them singletons. The sample consisted of cells from a culture (not recorded whether cultured in vitro). These receptors all stem from a human donor with melanoma. Each CDR3 is given with its conserved first and last residue. The order of the fields is J gene, V gene, clone size, D gene, CDR3 protein, CDR3 DNA. D genes are given only for firm matches. The listing skips clone size in some rows; elsewhere it reads once, few, many or a size class.

j_call: TRBJ2-5; v_call: TRBV7-8; clone_size: -; d_call: TRBD2; cdr3_aa: CASSLTSGEETQYF; cdr3_nt: TGTGCCAGCAGCTTGACTAGCGGGGAAGAGACCCAGTACTTC
j_call: TRBJ1-4; v_call: TRBV16; clone_size: medium-sized; d_call: TRBD1; cdr3_aa: CASSRGTGYEKLFF; cdr3_nt: TGTGCCAGCAGCCGCGGGACAGGCTATGAAAAACTGTTTTTT
j_call: TRBJ2-5; v_call: TRBV18; clone_size: -; d_call: TRBD2; cdr3_aa: CASSPPGLVSGETQYF; cdr3_nt: TGTGCCAGCTCACCACCCGGACTAGTGTCTGGAGAGACCCAGTACTTC
j_call: TRBJ2-7; v_call: TRBV7-2; clone_size: -; d_call: -; cdr3_aa: CASSLTPGAAYEQYF; cdr3_nt: TGTGCCAGCAGCCTAACCCCGGGGGCCGCCTACGAGCAGTACTTC
j_call: TRBJ2-4; v_call: TRBV3-1/TRBV3-2; clone_size: -; d_call: -; cdr3_aa: CASSKPGPICKKNIQYF; cdr3_nt: TGTGCCAGCAGCAAACCTGGTCCCATTTGCAAAAAAAACATTCAGTACTTC
j_call: TRBJ2-6; v_call: TRBV7-2; clone_size: -; d_call: -; cdr3_aa: CASSPSGGANVLTF; cdr3_nt: TGTGCCAGCAGCCCCTCAGGCGGGGCCAACGTCCTGACTTTC
j_call: TRBJ2-7; v_call: TRBV28; clone_size: medium-sized; d_call: -; cdr3_aa: CASSSRIQGGIYEQYF; cdr3_nt: TGTGCCAGCAGTTCGAGAATACAGGGGGGGATCTACGAGCAGTACTTC
j_call: TRBJ2-1; v_call: TRBV19; clone_size: many; d_call: -; cdr3_aa: CATEPGTSSYNEQFF; cdr3_nt: TGTGCCACCGAACCGGGAACGAGCTCCTACAATGAGCAGTTCTTC
j_call: TRBJ2-7; v_call: TRBV5-1; clone_size: -; d_call: -; cdr3_aa: CASSLAVSGAPAYEQYF; cdr3_nt: TGCGCCAGCAGCCTAGCCGTGTCAGGGGCCCCTGCCTACGAGCAGTACTTC
j_call: TRBJ1-2; v_call: TRBV4-1; clone_size: few; d_call: -; cdr3_aa: CASSLRTEGYGYTF; cdr3_nt: TGCGCCAGCAGCCTTCGGACAGAAGGGTATGGCTACACCTTC
j_call: TRBJ1-1; v_call: TRBV19; clone_size: few; d_call: -; cdr3_aa: CASSIGTGGAGNTEAFF; cdr3_nt: TGTGCCAGTAGTATCGGGACTGGGGGGGCAGGAAACACTGAAGCTTTCTTT
j_call: TRBJ2-1; v_call: TRBV7-9; clone_size: few; d_call: -; cdr3_aa: CASSRRELRNEQFF; cdr3_nt: TGTGCCAGCAGCCGGCGGGAACTCCGGAATGAGCAGTTCTTC
j_call: TRBJ2-2; v_call: TRBV11-1; clone_size: -; d_call: -; cdr3_aa: CASSFLTNDPGELFF; cdr3_nt: TGTGCCAGCAGCTTCTTGACAAACGACCCCGGGGAGCTGTTTTTT
j_call: TRBJ2-7; v_call: TRBV5-1; clone_size: -; d_call: -; cdr3_aa: CASSLALTGYEQYF; cdr3_nt: TGCGCCAGCAGCTTGGCCCTGACAGGCTACGAGCAGTACTTC
j_call: TRBJ1-2; v_call: TRBV18; clone_size: -; d_call: -; cdr3_aa: CASSPGREGYTF; cdr3_nt: TGTGCCAGCTCACCAGGCAGGGAAGGCTACACCTTC
j_call: TRBJ1-2; v_call: TRBV29-1; clone_size: -; d_call: -; cdr3_aa: CSVPPDGIYNYGYTF; cdr3_nt: TGCAGCGTGCCGCCGGACGGCATCTATAACTATGGCTACACCTTC
j_call: TRBJ1-4; v_call: TRBV15; clone_size: once; d_call: -; cdr3_aa: CATSTYTGRLWEKLFF; cdr3_nt: TGTGCCACCAGTACCTATACGGGACGACTCTGGGAAAAACTGTTTTTT
j_call: TRBJ1-2; v_call: TRBV2; clone_size: -; d_call: TRBD1; cdr3_aa: CASSSPGQGARGYTF; cdr3_nt: TGTGCCAGCAGCTCCCCGGGACAGGGGGCGCGAGGCTACACCTTC
j_call: TRBJ1-2; v_call: TRBV5-6; clone_size: -; d_call: TRBD1; cdr3_aa: CASSLGTGEGYTF; cdr3_nt: TGTGCCAGCAGCTTGGGGACAGGGGAAGGCTACACCTTC
j_call: TRBJ1-4; v_call: TRBV7-8; clone_size: medium-sized; d_call: -; cdr3_aa: CASSLAGRLFF; cdr3_nt: TGTGCCAGCAGCCTCGCGGGAAGGCTGTTTTTT
j_call: TRBJ2-2; v_call: TRBV29-1; clone_size: -; d_call: -; cdr3_aa: CSVKGTNTGELFF; cdr3_nt: TGCAGCGTTAAGGGGACGAACACCGGGGAGCTGTTTTTT
j_call: TRBJ2-3; v_call: TRBV7-9; clone_size: -; d_call: TRBD2; cdr3_aa: CASSLTSGGDLTDTQYF; cdr3_nt: TGTGCCAGCAGCCTCACTAGCGGGGGGGATCTGACAGATACGCAGTATTTT
j_call: TRBJ1-4; v_call: TRBV27; clone_size: -; d_call: TRBD1; cdr3_aa: CASSPRQGPSTNEKLFF; cdr3_nt: TGTGCCAGCAGCCCTAGACAGGGGCCAAGTACTAATGAAAAACTGTTTTTT
j_call: TRBJ1-6; v_call: TRBV7-9; clone_size: few; d_call: -; cdr3_aa: CASSPPGTFNSPLHF; cdr3_nt: TGTGCCAGCAGCCCACCCGGCACCTTTAATTCACCCCTCCACTTT
j_call: TRBJ2-1; v_call: TRBV7-8; clone_size: -; d_call: TRBD1; cdr3_aa: CASGAVTGVYNEQFF; cdr3_nt: TGTGCCAGCGGTGCCGTCACAGGGGTTTACAATGAGCAGTTCTTC
j_call: TRBJ1-1; v_call: TRBV18; clone_size: -; d_call: -; cdr3_aa: CASSPEGGGRGAFF; cdr3_nt: TGTGCCAGCTCACCAGAAGGAGGGGGGCGTGGAGCTTTCTTT
j_call: TRBJ2-2; v_call: TRBV29-1; clone_size: -; d_call: -; cdr3_aa: CSVVPGSNTGELFF; cdr3_nt: TGCAGCGTTGTTCCGGGATCGAACACCGGGGAGCTGTTTTTT
j_call: TRBJ2-2; v_call: TRBV3-1/TRBV3-2; clone_size: -; d_call: -; cdr3_aa: CASSQTLTAGELFF; cdr3_nt: TGTGCCAGCAGCCAAACCCTGACAGCCGGGGAGCTGTTTTTT
j_call: TRBJ1-2; v_call: TRBV28; clone_size: -; d_call: TRBD1; cdr3_aa: CASSPDRASGYTF; cdr3_nt: TGTGCCAGCAGTCCTGACAGGGCCTCTGGCTACACCTTC
j_call: TRBJ1-1; v_call: TRBV13; clone_size: -; d_call: -; cdr3_aa: CASSLGGANTEAFF; cdr3_nt: TGTGCCAGCAGCTTAGGGGGTGCGAACACTGAAGCTTTCTTT
j_call: TRBJ2-5; v_call: TRBV19; clone_size: -; d_call: TRBD2; cdr3_aa: CASSIGLAPLPQYF; cdr3_nt: TGTGCCAGTAGTATCGGACTAGCGCCCTTGCCCCAGTACTTC
j_call: TRBJ2-1; v_call: TRBV12-3/TRBV12-4; clone_size: -; d_call: -; cdr3_aa: CASSSTGNEQFF; cdr3_nt: TGTGCCAGCAGCTCAACAGGGAATGAGCAGTTCTTC
j_call: TRBJ1-1; v_call: TRBV5-6; clone_size: -; d_call: -; cdr3_aa: CASSLEGMNTEAFF; cdr3_nt: TGTGCCAGCAGCTTGGAAGGAATGAACACTGAAGCTTTCTTT
j_call: TRBJ2-2; v_call: TRBV2; clone_size: -; d_call: -; cdr3_aa: CASTSRGRTGELFF; cdr3_nt: TGTGCCAGCACGTCGCGGGGGCGCACCGGGGAGCTGTTTTTT
j_call: TRBJ1-5; v_call: TRBV5-6; clone_size: -; d_call: -; cdr3_aa: CASSLVYSNQPQHF; cdr3_nt: TGTGCCAGCAGCTTGGTCTATAGCAATCAGCCCCAGCATTTT
j_call: TRBJ2-7; v_call: TRBV6-1; clone_size: -; d_call: -; cdr3_aa: CASSEDSPPYEQYF; cdr3_nt: TGTGCCAGCAGTGAAGACAGCCCACCCTACGAGCAGTACTTC
j_call: TRBJ2-3; v_call: TRBV6-1; clone_size: -; d_call: -; cdr3_aa: CASSERSTTTGRIDTQYF; cdr3_nt: TGTGCCAGCAGTGAAAGGTCTACGACGACAGGGAGGATTGATACGCAGTATTTT
j_call: TRBJ2-7; v_call: TRBV19; clone_size: few; d_call: -; cdr3_aa: CASSPPETDYEQYF; cdr3_nt: TGTGCCAGTAGTCCCCCCGAAACAGACTACGAGCAGTACTTC
j_call: TRBJ1-2; v_call: TRBV19; clone_size: few; d_call: -; cdr3_aa: CASSIVNWGAEGYTF; cdr3_nt: TGTGCCAGTAGTATAGTGAATTGGGGCGCGGAAGGCTACACCTTC
j_call: TRBJ2-7; v_call: TRBV19; clone_size: -; d_call: -; cdr3_aa: CASSLGRFSYEQYF; cdr3_nt: TGTGCCAGTAGTCTAGGCAGATTCTCCTACGAGCAGTACTTC
j_call: TRBJ1-1; v_call: TRBV5-4; clone_size: medium-sized; d_call: TRBD1; cdr3_aa: CASSPGQAFEAFF; cdr3_nt: TGTGCCAGCAGCCCGGGACAGGCGTTTGAAGCTTTCTTT
j_call: TRBJ2-7; v_call: TRBV6-5; clone_size: -; d_call: -; cdr3_aa: CASSSRPGVYEQYF; cdr3_nt: TGTGCCAGCAGTTCCCGGCCGGGAGTCTACGAGCAGTACTTC
j_call: TRBJ1-2; v_call: TRBV19; clone_size: medium-sized; d_call: -; cdr3_aa: CASSITAWIRVYYGYTF; cdr3_nt: TGTGCCAGTAGTATTACGGCCTGGATCAGGGTATACTATGGCTACACCTTC
j_call: TRBJ1-5; v_call: TRBV5-1; clone_size: -; d_call: -; cdr3_aa: CASSLGGRRPDSNQPQHF; cdr3_nt: TGCGCCAGCAGCTTGGGGGGGCGCCGGCCGGATAGCAATCAGCCCCAGCATTTT
j_call: TRBJ2-3; v_call: TRBV25-1; clone_size: once; d_call: -; cdr3_aa: CASSEDRITDTQYF; cdr3_nt: TGTGCCAGCAGTGAAGACAGGATCACAGATACGCAGTATTTT
j_call: TRBJ2-7; v_call: TRBV7-2; clone_size: few; d_call: -; cdr3_aa: CASSFPPPLDEQYF; cdr3_nt: TGTGCCAGCAGCTTTCCACCACCGTTGGACGAGCAGTACTTC
j_call: TRBJ2-2; v_call: TRBV10-3; clone_size: large; d_call: -; cdr3_aa: CATWDRDLNTGELFF; cdr3_nt: TGTGCCACCTGGGACCGGGACCTGAACACCGGGGAGCTGTTTTTT
j_call: TRBJ1-1; v_call: TRBV11-1; clone_size: medium-sized; d_call: -; cdr3_aa: CASSAPGVGTEAFF; cdr3_nt: TGTGCCAGCAGCGCGCCAGGGGTGGGCACTGAAGCTTTCTTT
j_call: TRBJ1-1; v_call: TRBV7-2; clone_size: few; d_call: -; cdr3_aa: CASSSRLDSLGAFF; cdr3_nt: TGTGCCAGCAGCTCGAGACTGGACTCATTGGGGGCTTTCTTT
j_call: TRBJ2-3; v_call: TRBV12-5; clone_size: once; d_call: TRBD2; cdr3_aa: CASGLRLAQRTDTQYF; cdr3_nt: TGTGCTAGTGGTCTAAGACTAGCGCAACGCACAGATACGCAGTATTTT
j_call: TRBJ1-5; v_call: TRBV6-1; clone_size: -; d_call: -; cdr3_aa: CASSENQPQHF; cdr3_nt: TGTGCCAGCAGTGAAAATCAGCCCCAGCATTTT
j_call: TRBJ1-3; v_call: TRBV28; clone_size: -; d_call: TRBD1; cdr3_aa: CASSQTDRVISGNTIYF; cdr3_nt: TGTGCCAGCAGCCAAACGGACAGGGTGATCTCTGGAAACACCATATATTTT
j_call: TRBJ2-1; v_call: TRBV28; clone_size: -; d_call: -; cdr3_aa: CASSLYSKWNEQFF; cdr3_nt: TGTGCCAGCAGTTTATACTCGAAGTGGAATGAGCAGTTCTTC